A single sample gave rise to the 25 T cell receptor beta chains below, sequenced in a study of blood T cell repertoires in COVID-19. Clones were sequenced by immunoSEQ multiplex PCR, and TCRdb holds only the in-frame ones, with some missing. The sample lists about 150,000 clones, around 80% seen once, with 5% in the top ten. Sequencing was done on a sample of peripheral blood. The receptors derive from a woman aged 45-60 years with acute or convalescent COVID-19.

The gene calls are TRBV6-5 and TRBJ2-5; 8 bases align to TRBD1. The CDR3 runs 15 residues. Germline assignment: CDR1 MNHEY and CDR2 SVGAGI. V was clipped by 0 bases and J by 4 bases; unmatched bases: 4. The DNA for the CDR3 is TGTGCCAGCAGTTACTCGGGACAGGTCGGAGAGACCCAGTACTTC. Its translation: CASSYSGQVGETQYF.

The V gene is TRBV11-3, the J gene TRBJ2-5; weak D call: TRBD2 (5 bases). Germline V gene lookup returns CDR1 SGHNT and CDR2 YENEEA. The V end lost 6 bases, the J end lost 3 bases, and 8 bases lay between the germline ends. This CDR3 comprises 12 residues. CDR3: CASSMREETQYF. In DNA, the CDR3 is TGTGCCAGCAGTATGAGGGAAGAGACCCAGTACTTC.

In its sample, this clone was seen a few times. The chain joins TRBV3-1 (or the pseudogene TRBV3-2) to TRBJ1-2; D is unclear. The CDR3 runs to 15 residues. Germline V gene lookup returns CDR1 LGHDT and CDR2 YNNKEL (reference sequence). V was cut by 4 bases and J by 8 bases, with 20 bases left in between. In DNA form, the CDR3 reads TGTGCCAGCAGCCCCGGTCTTGGTCTGAGAGGCGGCTACACCTTC. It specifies CASSPGLGLRGGYTF.

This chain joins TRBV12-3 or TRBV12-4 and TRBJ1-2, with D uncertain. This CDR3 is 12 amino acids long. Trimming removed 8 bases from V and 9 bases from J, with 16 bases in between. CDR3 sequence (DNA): TGTGCCAGCTCCCCGGGGTTGGAGCGCTACACCTTC. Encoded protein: CASSPGLERYTF.

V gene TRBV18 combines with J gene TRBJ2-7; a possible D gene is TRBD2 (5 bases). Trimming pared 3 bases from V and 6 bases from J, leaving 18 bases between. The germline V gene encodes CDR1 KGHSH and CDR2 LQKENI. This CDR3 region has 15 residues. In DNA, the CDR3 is TGTGCCAGCTCACCGCGAGCCGACGGGGTCGGCGAGCAGTACTTC. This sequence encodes CASSPRADGVGEQYF.

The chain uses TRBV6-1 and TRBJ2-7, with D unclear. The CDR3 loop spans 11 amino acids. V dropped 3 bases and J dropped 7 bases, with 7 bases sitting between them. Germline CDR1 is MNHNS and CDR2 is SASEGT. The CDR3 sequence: CASSEWREQYF. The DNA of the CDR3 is TGTGCCAGCAGTGAGTGGAGAGAGCAGTACTTC.

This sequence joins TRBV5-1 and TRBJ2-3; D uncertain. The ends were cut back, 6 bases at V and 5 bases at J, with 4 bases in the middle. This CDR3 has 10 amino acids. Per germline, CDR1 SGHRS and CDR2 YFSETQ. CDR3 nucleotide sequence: TGCGCCAGCACGGGAGATACGCAGTATTTT. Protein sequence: CASTGDTQYF.

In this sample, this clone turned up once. The CDR3 sequence is CASSSPDRGNTIYF. DNA for the CDR3: TGTGCCAGCAGCTCCCCGGACAGGGGAAACACCATATATTTT. The chain joins TRBV5-5 to TRBJ1-3; TRBD1 agrees at 7 bases. Germline CDR1 reads SGHKS; CDR2 reads YYEKEE (reference sequence). CDR3 length equals 14 residues. Trimming took 3 bases from V and 4 from J; bases not matched to a gene: 4.

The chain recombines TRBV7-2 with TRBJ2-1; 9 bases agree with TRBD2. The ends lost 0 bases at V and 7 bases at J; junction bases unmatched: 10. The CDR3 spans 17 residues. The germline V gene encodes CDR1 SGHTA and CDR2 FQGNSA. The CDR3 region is CASSLAVAGGMQNEQFF. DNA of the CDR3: TGTGCCAGCAGCTTAGCTGTGGCGGGGGGGATGCAGAATGAGCAGTTCTTC.

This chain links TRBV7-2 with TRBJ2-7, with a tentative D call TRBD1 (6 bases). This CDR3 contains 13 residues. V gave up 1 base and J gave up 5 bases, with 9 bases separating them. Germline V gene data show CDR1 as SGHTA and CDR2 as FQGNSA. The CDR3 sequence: CASSLDRDHEQYF. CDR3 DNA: TGTGCCAGCAGCTTAGACAGGGACCACGAGCAGTACTTC. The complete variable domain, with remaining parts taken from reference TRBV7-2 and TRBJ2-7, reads GAGVSQSPSNKVTEKGKDVELRCDPISGHTALYWYRQSLGQGLEFLIYFQGNSAPDKSGLPSDRFSAERTGGSVSTLTIQRTQQEDSAVYLCASSLDRDHEQYFGPGTRLTVT.

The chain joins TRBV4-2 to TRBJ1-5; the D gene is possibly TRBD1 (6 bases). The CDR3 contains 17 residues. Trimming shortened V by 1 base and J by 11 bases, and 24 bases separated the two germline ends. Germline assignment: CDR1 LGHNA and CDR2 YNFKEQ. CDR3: CASSQVLQGGGGRAQHF. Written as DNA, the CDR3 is TGTGCCAGCAGCCAAGTGCTTCAGGGCGGGGGCGGTCGCGCCCAGCATTTT.

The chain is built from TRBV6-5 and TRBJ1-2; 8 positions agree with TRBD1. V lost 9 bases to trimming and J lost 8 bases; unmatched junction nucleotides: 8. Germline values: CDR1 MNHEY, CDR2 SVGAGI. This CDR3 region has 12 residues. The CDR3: CARPQGARGYTF. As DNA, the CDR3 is TGTGCCAGGCCCCAGGGGGCGCGGGGCTACACCTTC.

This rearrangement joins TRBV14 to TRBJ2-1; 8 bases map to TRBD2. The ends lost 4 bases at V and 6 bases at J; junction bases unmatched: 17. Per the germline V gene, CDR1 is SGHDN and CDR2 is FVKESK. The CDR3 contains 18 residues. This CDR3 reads CASSPFPSPGGPGNEQFF. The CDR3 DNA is TGTGCCAGCAGCCCTTTCCCGTCCCCGGGGGGGCCGGGCAATGAGCAGTTCTTC.

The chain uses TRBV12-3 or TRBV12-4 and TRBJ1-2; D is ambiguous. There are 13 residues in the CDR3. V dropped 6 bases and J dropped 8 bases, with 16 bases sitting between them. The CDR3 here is CASSPGRERGYTF. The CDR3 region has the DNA TGTGCCAGCAGCCCCGGTCGAGAGCGCGGCTACACCTTC.

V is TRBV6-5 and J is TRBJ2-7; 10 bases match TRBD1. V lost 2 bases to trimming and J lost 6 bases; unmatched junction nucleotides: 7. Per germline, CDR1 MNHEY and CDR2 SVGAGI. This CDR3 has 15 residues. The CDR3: CASSYAGTGVFEQYF. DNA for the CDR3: TGTGCCAGCAGTTACGCCGGGACAGGGGTATTCGAGCAGTACTTC.

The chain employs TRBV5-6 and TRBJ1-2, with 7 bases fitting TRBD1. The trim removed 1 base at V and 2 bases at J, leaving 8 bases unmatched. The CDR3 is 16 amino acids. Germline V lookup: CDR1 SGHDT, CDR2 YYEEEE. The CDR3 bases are TGTGCCAGCAGCTTGCTATTGGGGACAGCAAACTATGGCTACACCTTC. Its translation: CASSLLLGTANYGYTF.

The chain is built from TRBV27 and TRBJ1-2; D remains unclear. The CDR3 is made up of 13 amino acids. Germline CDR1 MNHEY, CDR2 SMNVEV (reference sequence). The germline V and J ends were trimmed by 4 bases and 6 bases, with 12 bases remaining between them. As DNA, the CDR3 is TGTGCCAGCAGTTGGCACGGGATGGATGGCTACACCTTC. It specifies CASSWHGMDGYTF.

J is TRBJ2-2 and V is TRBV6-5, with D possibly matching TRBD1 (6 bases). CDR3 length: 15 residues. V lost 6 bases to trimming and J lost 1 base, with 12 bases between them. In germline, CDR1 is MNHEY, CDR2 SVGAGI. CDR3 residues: CASRIVTGNTGELFF. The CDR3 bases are TGTGCCAGCAGGATCGTGACAGGGAACACCGGGGAGCTGTTTTTT.

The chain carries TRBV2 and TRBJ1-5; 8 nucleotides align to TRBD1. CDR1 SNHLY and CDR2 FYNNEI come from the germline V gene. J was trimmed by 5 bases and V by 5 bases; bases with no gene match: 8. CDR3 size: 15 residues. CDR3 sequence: CASSSSGQGHQPQHF. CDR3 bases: TGTGCCAGCAGTTCGTCCGGACAGGGCCATCAGCCCCAGCATTTT.

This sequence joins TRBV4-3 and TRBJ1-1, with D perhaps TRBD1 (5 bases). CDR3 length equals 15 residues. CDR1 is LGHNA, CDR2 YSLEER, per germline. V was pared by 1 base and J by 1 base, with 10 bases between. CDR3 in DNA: TGCGCCAGCAGCCAAGGGGGACTTAGGAACACTGAAGCTTTCTTT. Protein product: CASSQGGLRNTEAFF.

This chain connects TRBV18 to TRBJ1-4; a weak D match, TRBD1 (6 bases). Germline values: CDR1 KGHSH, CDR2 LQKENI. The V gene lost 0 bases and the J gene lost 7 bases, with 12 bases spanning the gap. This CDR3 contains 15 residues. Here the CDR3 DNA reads TGTGCCAGCTCACCACCGACAGGATTTGGTGAAAAACTGTTTTTT. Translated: CASSPPTGFGEKLFF.

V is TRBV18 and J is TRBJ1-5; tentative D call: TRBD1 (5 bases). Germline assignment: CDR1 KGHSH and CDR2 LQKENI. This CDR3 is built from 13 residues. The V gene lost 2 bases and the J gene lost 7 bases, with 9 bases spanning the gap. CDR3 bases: TGTGCCAGCTCACCAGGAGGGGAACAGCCCCAGCATTTT. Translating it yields CASSPGGEQPQHF.

The CDR3 nucleotides read TGCGCCAGCAGTCCACGACAGGGATCTGGCTACACCTTC. The encoded protein is CASSPRQGSGYTF. The chain recombines TRBV10-2 with TRBJ1-2, with 7 bases identical to TRBD1. The CDR3 runs 13 residues. From germline, CDR1 is WSHSY and CDR2 SAAADI. V was clipped by 5 bases and J by 7 bases; unmatched bases: 7.

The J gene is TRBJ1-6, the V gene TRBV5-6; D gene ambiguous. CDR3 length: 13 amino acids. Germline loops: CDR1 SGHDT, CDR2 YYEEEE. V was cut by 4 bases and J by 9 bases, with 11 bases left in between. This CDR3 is CASSVAGLSPLHF. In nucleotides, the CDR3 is TGTGCCAGCAGCGTTGCAGGTCTTTCACCCCTCCACTTT.

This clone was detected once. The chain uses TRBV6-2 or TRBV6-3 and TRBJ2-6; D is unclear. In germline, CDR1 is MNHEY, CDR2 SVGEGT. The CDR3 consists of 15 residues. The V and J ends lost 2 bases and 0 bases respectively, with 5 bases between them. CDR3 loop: CASSYKSSGANVLTF. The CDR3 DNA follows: TGTGCCAGCAGTTACAAGAGCTCTGGGGCCAACGTCCTGACTTTC.